The 5 T cell receptor beta chains given below trace back to one sample, sequenced in a study of vaccination effects on CD4 cells after COVID-19. Antigens for these TCRs are unknown. Antigen-specific CD4+ T cell clonotypes were called by their expansion after viral peptide-pool culture in ViraFEST. Subsequent to a culture period of roughly 11 days, CD4+ T cells were isolated. Sequenced by immunoSEQ multiplex PCR; TCRdb stores in-frame clones only, minus some. The sample contains about 19,000 clones, around two thirds of which appear only once. The sample consisted of CD4+ T cells from PBMCs cultured with HCoV-229E spike peptides, taken before COVID-19 vaccination. These receptors all come from a human donor who received a COVID-19 vaccine.

This chain connects TRBV18 to TRBJ2-7; a weak D match, TRBD1 (5 bases). The CDR3 has 14 residues. V was trimmed by 3 bases and J by 5 bases, leaving 14 bases between them. Germline-derived CDR1 and CDR2 are KGHSH and LQKENI. CDR3 nucleotides: TGTGCCAGCTCACCCAGGGATTCGACCCACGAGCAGTACTTC. As protein: CASSPRDSTHEQYF. The whole variable domain, filled in from reference TRBV18 and TRBJ2-7, reads NAGVMQNPRHLVRRRGQEARLRCSPMKGHSHVYWYRQLPEEGLKFMVYLQKENIIDESGMPKERFSAEFPKEGPSILRIQQVVRGDSAAYFCASSPRDSTHEQYFGPGTRLTVT.

This chain links TRBV6-4 with TRBJ1-1; unclear D gene. The CDR3 spans 13 residues. CDR1 is MRHNA and CDR2 is SNTAGT in the germline V gene. Trimming cost V 4 bases and J 1 base, with 7 bases left between them. The CDR3 loop reads CASSVAENTEAFF. In DNA, the CDR3 is TGTGCCAGCAGTGTGGCCGAGAACACTGAAGCTTTCTTT.

The chain joins TRBV7-8 to TRBJ2-1; D remains ambiguous. CDR3 length: 16 residues. Per germline, CDR1 SGHVS and CDR2 FQNEAQ. Trimming removed 2 bases from V and 0 bases from J, with 11 bases in between. CDR3: CASSLSGSSSYNEQFF. In DNA form, the CDR3 reads TGTGCCAGCAGCTTATCCGGGTCGAGCTCCTACAATGAGCAGTTCTTC.

This clone was picked up a small number of times. The chain uses TRBV4-2 and TRBJ2-7; the D gene is possibly TRBD2 (6 bases). The CDR3 loop spans 16 amino acids. Trimming stripped 1 base from V and 0 bases from J, with 13 bases between. Germline lookup yields CDR1 LGHNA and CDR2 YNFKEQ. The CDR3 loop is CASSQGGTYDSYEQYF. In nucleotides, the CDR3 is TGTGCCAGCAGCCAAGGGGGGACTTACGACTCCTACGAGCAGTACTTC.

The chain links TRBV30 to TRBJ1-6; a possible D gene is TRBD1 (6 bases). This CDR3 is 13 amino acids long. CDR1 and CDR2 from the germline V gene are GTSNPN and SVGIG (reference sequence). V lost 1 base and J 8 bases, leaving 9 bases between the germline ends. The CDR3 DNA sequence: TGTGCCTGGAGTGGGGGGCACGATTCACCCCTCCACTTT. It translates to CAWSGGHDSPLHF.